This entry features one TCR beta chain sequence. The germline gives CDR1 SGHDT, CDR2 YYEEEE. CDR3 length: 17 amino acids. V lost 3 bases, J lost 0 bases, and 16 bases lay in between. This entry is derived from a study of patients and donors after allogeneic stem cell transplantation. Using its own MiXCR run on the RT-PCR reads, TCRdb lists one record per CDR3 protein. Seen here are approximately 24,000 distinct CDR3 sequences, 35% to 45% observed once, and the top ten hold about three quarters. The chain couples TRBV5-6 to TRBJ2-1; D unresolved. This TCR was recovered from a human donor who was either an allogeneic HSCT recipient or a stem cell or donor lymphocyte infusion donor (not recorded which). It is not recorded whose cells these are; they may come from a transplant donor. The sequencing sample was made of blood, either unsorted or a sorted T cell fraction (not recorded which). CDR3 sequence: CASSSGSGQFSYNEQFF. The CDR3 nucleotides are TGTGCCAGCAGCTCGGGTTCTGGGCAGTTCTCCTACAATGAGCAGTTCTTC.